The entry below gives a single T cell receptor beta chain sequence along with its context. What it binds is unknown. This sample is part of a study of cytomegalovirus exposure and HLA in healthy donors. Notes on the study in general: When analyzed later, a missense DCLRE1C variant was found to be linked to TCR beta V- and J-gene trimming.

After removal of 5 bases from V and 1 base from J, the junction contained 13 bases not matched to a gene. This CDR3 comprises 19 residues. Germline V CDR1 and CDR2: SGHAT, FQNNGV. PCR involved 60 Vbeta and 13 Jbeta primers. Data came from immunoSEQ multiplex PCR; TCRdb stores just in-frame clones and leaves some out. The sample lists roughly 100,000 clones, roughly 76% occurring once. Sequencing input: PBMCs. This TCR was sampled from a man aged 25 to 45 in good health and CMV-seropositive. This chain links TRBV11-2 with TRBJ2-2, with 10 bases lining up with TRBD2. The CDR3 loop reads CASSAPWASGGLNTGELFF. CDR3 nucleotide sequence: TGTGCCAGCAGCGCCCCCTGGGCTAGCGGGGGCCTGAACACCGGGGAGCTGTTTTTT.